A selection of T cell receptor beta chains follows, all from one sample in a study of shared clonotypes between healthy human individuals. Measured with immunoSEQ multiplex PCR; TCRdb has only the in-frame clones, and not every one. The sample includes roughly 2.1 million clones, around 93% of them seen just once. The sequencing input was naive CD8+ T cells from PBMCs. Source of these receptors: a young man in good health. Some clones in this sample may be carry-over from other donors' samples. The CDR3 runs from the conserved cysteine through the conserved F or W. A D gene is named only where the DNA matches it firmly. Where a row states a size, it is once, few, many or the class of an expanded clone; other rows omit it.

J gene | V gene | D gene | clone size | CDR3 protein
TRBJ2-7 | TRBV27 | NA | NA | CASSLAPSSYEQYF
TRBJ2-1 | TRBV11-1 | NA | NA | CASSSSLGTGYNEQFF
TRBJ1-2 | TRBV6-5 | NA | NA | CASSYRGPGYGYTF
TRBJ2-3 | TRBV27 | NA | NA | CASSLYWRLTSEGDTQYF
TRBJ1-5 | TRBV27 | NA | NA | CASSVGGGQPQHF
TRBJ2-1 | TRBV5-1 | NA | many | CASSDRDIPYNEQFF
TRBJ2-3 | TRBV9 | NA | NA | CASSLSTDTQYF
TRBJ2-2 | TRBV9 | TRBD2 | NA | CASSVGRTSWGNTGELFF
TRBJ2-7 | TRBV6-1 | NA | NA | CASSDPGQGHYEQYF
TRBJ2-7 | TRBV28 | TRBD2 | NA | CASSWLAGANEQYF
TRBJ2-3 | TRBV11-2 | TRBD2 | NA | CASSLDLRLAGVDTQYF
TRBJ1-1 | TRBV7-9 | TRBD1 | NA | CASSLALGQKAFF
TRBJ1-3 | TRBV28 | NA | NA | CASMPVGHSGNTIYF
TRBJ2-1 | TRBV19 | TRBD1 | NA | CATGQGRGSYNEQFF
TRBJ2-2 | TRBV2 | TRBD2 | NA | CASSERLAANTGELFF
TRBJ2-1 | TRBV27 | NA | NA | CASSSRQGVYNEQFF
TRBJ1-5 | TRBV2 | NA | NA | CASSDLTFDRKNQPQHF
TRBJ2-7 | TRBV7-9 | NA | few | CASSLTGVDEQYF
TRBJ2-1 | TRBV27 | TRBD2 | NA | CASSLRAGGPQYNEQFF
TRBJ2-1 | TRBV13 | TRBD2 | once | CASSASGEGSSEQFF
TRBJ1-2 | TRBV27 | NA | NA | CASSLSRGAIGGYTF
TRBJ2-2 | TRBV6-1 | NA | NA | CASSEHRLNTGELFF
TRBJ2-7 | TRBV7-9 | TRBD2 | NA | CASSLTSGGTSSYEQYF
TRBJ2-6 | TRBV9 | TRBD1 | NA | CASSEGTGGAPRTTGANVLTF
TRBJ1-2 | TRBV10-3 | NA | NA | CAVWEQALNYGYTF
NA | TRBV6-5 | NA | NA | CATGGLSYEQYF
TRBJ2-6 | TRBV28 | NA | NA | CASSLGPGANVLTF
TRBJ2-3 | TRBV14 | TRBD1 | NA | CASSPRTGDTDTQYF
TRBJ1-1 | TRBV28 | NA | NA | CASSFSGRNTEAFF
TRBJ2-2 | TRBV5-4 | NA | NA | CASSPSTGNTGELFF
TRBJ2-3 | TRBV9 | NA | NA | CASSALRTDTQYF
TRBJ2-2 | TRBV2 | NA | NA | CASSERGTGELFF
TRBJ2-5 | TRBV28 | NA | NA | CASTPGKQETQYF
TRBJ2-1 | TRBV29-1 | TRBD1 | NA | CSESTGTGTYNEQFF
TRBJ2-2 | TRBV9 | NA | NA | CASSSPGSTGELFF
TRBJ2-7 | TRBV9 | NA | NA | CASSVAPTTTYEQYF
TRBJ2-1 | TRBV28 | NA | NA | CASSTVQGVSGSNEQFF
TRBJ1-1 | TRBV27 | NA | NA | CASSLRVGTEAFF
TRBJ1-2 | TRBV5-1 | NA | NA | CASSHSPGSNYGYTF
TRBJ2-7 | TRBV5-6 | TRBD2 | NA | CASSSGLAIYEQYF
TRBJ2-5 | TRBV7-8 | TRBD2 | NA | CASSLKSSGRVGTQYF
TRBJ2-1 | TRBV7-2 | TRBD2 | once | CASSFRGLAGVMNEQFF
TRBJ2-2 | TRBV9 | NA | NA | CASSRVGELFF
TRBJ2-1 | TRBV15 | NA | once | CATTPAGQGNEQFF
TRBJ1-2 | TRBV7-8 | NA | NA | CASSLWGFGGYGYTF
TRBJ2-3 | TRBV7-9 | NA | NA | CASSGRGLQGTTDTQYF
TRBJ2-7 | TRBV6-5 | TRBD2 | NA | CASSYAGVGYEQYF
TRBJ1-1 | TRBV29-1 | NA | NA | CSVGANTEAFF
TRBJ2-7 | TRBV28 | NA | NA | CASSPLTYEQYF
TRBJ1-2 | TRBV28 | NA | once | CASSLRQTNGYTF
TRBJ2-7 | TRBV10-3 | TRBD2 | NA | CAISESASGRPYEQYF
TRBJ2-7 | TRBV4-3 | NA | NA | CASSQGGFSYEQYF
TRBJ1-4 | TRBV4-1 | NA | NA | CASSQGVATNEKLFF
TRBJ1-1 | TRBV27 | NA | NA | CASSLRASASNTEAFF